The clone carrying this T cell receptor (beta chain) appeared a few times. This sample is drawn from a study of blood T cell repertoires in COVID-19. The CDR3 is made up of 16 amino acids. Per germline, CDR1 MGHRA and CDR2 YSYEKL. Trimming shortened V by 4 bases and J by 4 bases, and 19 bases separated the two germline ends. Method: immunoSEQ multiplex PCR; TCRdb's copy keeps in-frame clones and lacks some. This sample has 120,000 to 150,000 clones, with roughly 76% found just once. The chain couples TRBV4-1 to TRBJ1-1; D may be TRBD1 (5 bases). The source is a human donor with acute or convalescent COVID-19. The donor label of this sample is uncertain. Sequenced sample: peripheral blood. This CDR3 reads CASSRDGAGPGTEAFF. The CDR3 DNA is TGCGCCAGCAGCCGAGATGGGGCAGGCCCCGGCACTGAAGCTTTCTTT.